This TCR beta chain is from a study of breast tumors, draining lymph nodes, adjacent tissues. This clonotype was recorded many times. The target antigen is unknown. TCRdb processed the multiplex PCR reads anew with MiXCR; each CDR3 protein has one entry. The sample contains around 170,000 distinct CDR3 sequences, approximately 33% of which appear only once. Findings and caveats of the study: Compared with lymph nodes, tumors were less diverse; compared with nontumor tissue, more. The data were judged consistent with most tumor T cells coming from lymph node and expanding in tumor.

The CDR3 runs 14 residues. Germline values: CDR1 LNHDA, CDR2 SQIVND (reference sequence). The junction had 7 bases not matched to a gene; V was cut back by 11 bases and J by 0 bases. Breast cancer patients provided tissue from their axillary draining lymph nodes. The material sequenced was axillary lymph node tissue. The genes are TRBV19 and TRBJ1-3, with 7 bases identical to TRBD1. The source is a female donor with breast cancer. Some clones in this sample may be carry-over from other donors' samples. CDR3 sequence: CAVTGTDSGNTIYF. The CDR3 DNA reads as TGTGCCGTGACCGGGACAGACTCTGGAAACACCATATATTTT.